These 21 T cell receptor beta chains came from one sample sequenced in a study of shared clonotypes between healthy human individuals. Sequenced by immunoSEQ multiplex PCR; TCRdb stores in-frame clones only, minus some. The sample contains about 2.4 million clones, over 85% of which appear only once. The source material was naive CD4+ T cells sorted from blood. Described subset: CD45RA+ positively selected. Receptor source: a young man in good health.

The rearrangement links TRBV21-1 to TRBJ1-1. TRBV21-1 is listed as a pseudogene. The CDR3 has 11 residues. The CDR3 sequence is CASPRGWDAFF. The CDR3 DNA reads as TGTGCCAGCCCCCGGGGCTGGGACGCTTTCTTT.

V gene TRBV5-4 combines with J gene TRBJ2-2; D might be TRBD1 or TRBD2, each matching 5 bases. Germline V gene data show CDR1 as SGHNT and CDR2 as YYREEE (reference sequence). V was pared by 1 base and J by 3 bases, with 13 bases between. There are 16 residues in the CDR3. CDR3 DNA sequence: TGTGCCAGCAGCTTGAGGTTGCGAGGGGACACCGGGGAGCTGTTTTTT. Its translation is CASSLRLRGDTGELFF.

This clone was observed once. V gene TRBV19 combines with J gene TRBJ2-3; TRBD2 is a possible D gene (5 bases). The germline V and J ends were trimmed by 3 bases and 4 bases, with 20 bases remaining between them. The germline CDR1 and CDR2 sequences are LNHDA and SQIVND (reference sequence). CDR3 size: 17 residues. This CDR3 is CASSIAWTQTRPDTQYF. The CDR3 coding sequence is TGTGCCAGTAGTATCGCTTGGACTCAAACTCGTCCAGATACGCAGTATTTT. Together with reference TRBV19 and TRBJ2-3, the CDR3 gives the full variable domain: DGGITQSPKYLFRKEGQNVTLSCEQNLNHDAMYWYRQDPGQGLRLIYYSQIVNDFQKGDIAEGYSVSREKKESFPLTVTSAQKNPTAFYLCASSIAWTQTRPDTQYFGPGTRLTVL.

The CDR3 DNA sequence: TGTGCCAGCAGCCCCGGGGGGGCCTACACAGATACGCAGTATTTT. Its translation is CASSPGGAYTDTQYF. The chain carries TRBV7-3 and TRBJ2-3; TRBD2 matches 8 bases. The CDR3 is 15 residues long. V lost 5 bases and J lost 2; bases outside the gene matches: 6. Looked up from germline, CDR1 is SGHTA and CDR2 is FQGTGA.

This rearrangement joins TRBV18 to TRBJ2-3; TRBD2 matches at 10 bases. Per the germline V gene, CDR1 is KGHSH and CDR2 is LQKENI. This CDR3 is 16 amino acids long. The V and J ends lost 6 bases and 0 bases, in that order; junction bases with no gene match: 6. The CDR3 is CASSVTSGASTDTQYF. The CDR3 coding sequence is TGTGCCAGCTCTGTCACTAGCGGGGCTAGCACAGATACGCAGTATTTT.

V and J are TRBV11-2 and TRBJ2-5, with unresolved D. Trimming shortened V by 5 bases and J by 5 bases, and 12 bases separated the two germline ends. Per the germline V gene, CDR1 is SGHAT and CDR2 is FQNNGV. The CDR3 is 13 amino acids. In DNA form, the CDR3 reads TGTGCCAGCAGCACGACCCTTGCCGAGACCCAGTACTTC. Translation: CASSTTLAETQYF.

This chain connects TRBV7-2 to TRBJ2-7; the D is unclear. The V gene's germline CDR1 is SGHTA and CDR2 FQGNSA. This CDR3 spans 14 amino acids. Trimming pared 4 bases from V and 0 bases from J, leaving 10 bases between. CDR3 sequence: CASSSTPFSYEQYF. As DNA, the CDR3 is TGTGCCAGCAGCTCAACTCCTTTCTCCTACGAGCAGTACTTC.

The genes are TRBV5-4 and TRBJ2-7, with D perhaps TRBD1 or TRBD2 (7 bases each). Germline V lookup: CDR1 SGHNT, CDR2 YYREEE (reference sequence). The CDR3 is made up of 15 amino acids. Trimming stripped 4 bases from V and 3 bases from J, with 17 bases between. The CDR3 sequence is CASSRFRGGIYEQYF. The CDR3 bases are TGTGCCAGCAGCCGCTTCAGGGGGGGGATCTACGAGCAGTACTTC.

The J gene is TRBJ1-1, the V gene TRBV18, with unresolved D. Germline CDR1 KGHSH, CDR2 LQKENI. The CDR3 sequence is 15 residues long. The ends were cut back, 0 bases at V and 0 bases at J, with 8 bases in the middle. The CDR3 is CASSPPRHMNTEAFF. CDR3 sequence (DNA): TGTGCCAGCTCACCACCTCGTCACATGAACACTGAAGCTTTCTTT.

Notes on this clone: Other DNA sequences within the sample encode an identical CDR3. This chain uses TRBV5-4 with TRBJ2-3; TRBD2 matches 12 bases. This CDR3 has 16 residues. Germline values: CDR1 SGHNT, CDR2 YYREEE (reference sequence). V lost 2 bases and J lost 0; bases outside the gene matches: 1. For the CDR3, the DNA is TGTGCCAGCAGCTTAGGGACTAGCGGGAGCACAGATACGCAGTATTTT. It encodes CASSLGTSGSTDTQYF.

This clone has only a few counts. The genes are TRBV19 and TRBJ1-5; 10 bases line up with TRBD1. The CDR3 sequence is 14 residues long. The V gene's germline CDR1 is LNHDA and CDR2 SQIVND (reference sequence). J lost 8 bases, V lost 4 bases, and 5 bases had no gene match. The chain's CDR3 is CASSTETGGKPQHF. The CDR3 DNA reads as TGTGCCAGTAGTACAGAGACAGGGGGCAAGCCCCAGCATTTT.

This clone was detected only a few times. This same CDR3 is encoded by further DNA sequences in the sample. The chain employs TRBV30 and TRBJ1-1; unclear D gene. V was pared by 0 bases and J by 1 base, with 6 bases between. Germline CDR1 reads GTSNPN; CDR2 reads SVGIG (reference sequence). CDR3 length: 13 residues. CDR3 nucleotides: TGTGCCTGGAGTGTAAATCAGAACACTGAAGCTTTCTTT. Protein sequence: CAWSVNQNTEAFF.

The chain's CDR3 is CASSFTGSSGNTIYF. CDR3 nucleotide sequence: TGTGCCAGCAGTTTTACAGGTAGCTCTGGAAACACCATATATTTT. This chain joins TRBV6-6 and TRBJ1-3, with D tentatively TRBD1 (5 bases). V dropped 4 bases and J dropped 0 bases, with 10 bases sitting between them. Germline CDR1 reads MNHNY; CDR2 reads SVGAGI (reference sequence). There are 15 residues in the CDR3.

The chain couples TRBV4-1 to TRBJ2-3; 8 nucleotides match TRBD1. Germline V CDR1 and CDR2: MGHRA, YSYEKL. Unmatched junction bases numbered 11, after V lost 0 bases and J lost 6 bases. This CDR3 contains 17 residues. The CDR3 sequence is CASSQDRTGLIGDTQYF. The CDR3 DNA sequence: TGCGCCAGCAGCCAAGATCGGACAGGGCTGATTGGGGATACGCAGTATTTT.

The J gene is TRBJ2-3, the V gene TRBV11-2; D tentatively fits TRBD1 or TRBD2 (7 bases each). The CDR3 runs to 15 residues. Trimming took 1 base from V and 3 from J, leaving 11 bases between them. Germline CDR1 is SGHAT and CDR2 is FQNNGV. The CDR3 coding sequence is TGTGCCAGCAGCTTAGCTCAGGGGGGGACAGATACGCAGTATTTT. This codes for CASSLAQGGTDTQYF.

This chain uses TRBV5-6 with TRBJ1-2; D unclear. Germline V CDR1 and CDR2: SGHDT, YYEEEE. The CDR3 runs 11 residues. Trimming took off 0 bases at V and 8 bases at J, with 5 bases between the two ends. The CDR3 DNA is TGTGCCAGCAGCTTGGAACTAGGCTACACCTTC. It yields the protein CASSLELGYTF.

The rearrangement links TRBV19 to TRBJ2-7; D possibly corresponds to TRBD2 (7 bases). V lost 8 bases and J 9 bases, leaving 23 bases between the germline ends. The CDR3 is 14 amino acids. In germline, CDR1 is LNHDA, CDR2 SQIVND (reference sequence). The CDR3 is CASRQAGGQWRQYF. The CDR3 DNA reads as TGTGCCAGTCGTCAGGCCGGGGGGCAATGGCGGCAGTACTTC.

CDR3: CASSQGGRESEQYF. The CDR3 DNA reads as TGCGCCAGCAGCCAAGGTGGCAGGGAAAGCGAGCAGTACTTC. V is TRBV4-1 and J is TRBJ2-5, with a tentative D call TRBD1 (5 bases). The J call is in doubt because the DNA end fits TRBJ2-7 better. Germline values: CDR1 MGHRA, CDR2 YSYEKL. The length of the CDR3 is 14 residues.

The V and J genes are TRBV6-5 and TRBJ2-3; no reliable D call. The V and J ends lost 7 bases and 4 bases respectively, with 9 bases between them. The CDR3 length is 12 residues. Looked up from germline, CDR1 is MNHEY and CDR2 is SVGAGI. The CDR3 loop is CASMNTPDTQYF. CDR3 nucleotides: TGTGCCAGCATGAATACCCCAGATACGCAGTATTTT.

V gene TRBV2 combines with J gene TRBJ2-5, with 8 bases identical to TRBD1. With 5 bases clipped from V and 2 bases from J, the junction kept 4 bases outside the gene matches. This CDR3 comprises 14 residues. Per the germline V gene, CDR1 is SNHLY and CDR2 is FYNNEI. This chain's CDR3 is CASSNRGKQETQYF. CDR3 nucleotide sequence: TGTGCCAGCAGTAACAGGGGGAAACAAGAGACCCAGTACTTC.

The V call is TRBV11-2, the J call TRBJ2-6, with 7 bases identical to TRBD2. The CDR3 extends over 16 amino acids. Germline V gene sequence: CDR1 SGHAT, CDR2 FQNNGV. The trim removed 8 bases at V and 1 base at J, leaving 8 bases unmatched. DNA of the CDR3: TGTGCCAGCCGTTCATTGGGAGGGTCTGGGGCCAACGTCCTGACTTTC. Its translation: CASRSLGGSGANVLTF.